Only a few counts were recorded for the clone carrying this T cell receptor beta chain. Between the trimmed V and J ends, which lost 4 bases and 2 bases, there was a span of 11 bases. The CDR3 covers 15 residues. Germline values: CDR1 MNHEY, CDR2 SVGAGI. This entry belongs to a study of T-cell reconstitution after alpha-beta-depleted transplantation in children. Preparation of the TCRbeta library involved a method that used unique molecular identifiers. MiXCR, run by TCRdb on the PCR reads, gives a single entry per CDR3 protein. The sample has around 800,000 distinct CDR3 sequences; about 15% are singletons.

This sequence was found in a male patient younger than 18 who had a stem cell transplant for acute lymphoblastic leukemia, so the T cells may come from the graft donor. The material sequenced was PBMCs, mostly from graft donor cells, taken 360 days after TCRalphabeta/CD19-depleted stem cell transplant. The chain links TRBV6-5 to TRBJ1-4; tentative D call: TRBD1 (5 bases). Here the CDR3 DNA reads TGTGCCAGCAGTTCCTACCGGGACACTAATGAAAAACTGTTTTTT. Its protein product is CASSSYRDTNEKLFF.